This entry describes one TCR beta chain. These data originate in a study of cytomegalovirus exposure and HLA in healthy donors. The CDR3 spans 14 residues. The germline V and J ends were trimmed by 0 bases and 0 bases, with 6 bases remaining between them. Germline-derived CDR1 and CDR2 are SGDLS and YYNGEE. PCR was performed using 60 Vbeta and 13 Jbeta primers. Generated by immunoSEQ multiplex PCR, the TCRdb table keeps only in-frame clones and is missing some. Of about 190,000 clones in the sample, approximately 79% were seen once. The clonotype comes from a woman between 18 and 29 years old in good health and CMV-seronegative. Material: PBMCs. V usage is TRBV9 and J usage is TRBJ2-5; D remains ambiguous. CDR3: CASSVDGYQETQYF. DNA for the CDR3: TGTGCCAGCAGCGTAGACGGGTACCAAGAGACCCAGTACTTC.